The 29 T cell receptor beta chains in this list originate from one sample, sequenced in a study of breast tumors, draining lymph nodes, adjacent tissues (dated by TCRdb to the mid-2010s). Library creation used multiplex PCR. The data were produced on an Illumina HiSeq 2000. TCRdb took the public reads, trimmed them with fastp at Q25, ran MiXCR for clone calling and kept in-frame beta chains. Rows with a matching CDR3 protein are joined into one entry that keeps the most common DNA and genes. Recorded for this sample are fewer than 20,000 distinct CDR3 sequences; 40% to 65% of them occurred a single time. Of the sample, approximately 16% falls within the top ten clones. Sequencing was performed on tumor-adjacent breast tissue. These receptors came from a female donor with breast cancer. Some clones in this sample may be carry-over from other donors' samples.

To note about this clonotype: A much larger clone lies a single base off, so this may be a read error. J is TRBJ1-2 and V is TRBV5-4; no firm D call. The CDR3 runs 15 residues. CDR1 and CDR2 (germline): SGHNT, YYREEE (reference sequence). V gave up 0 bases and J gave up 4 bases, with 13 bases separating them. The CDR3 loop reads CASSLDRAAGYGYTF. For the CDR3, the DNA is TGTGCCAGCAGCTTGGATCGGGCGGCGGGCTATGGCTACACCTTC.

At least ten counts were recorded for this clonotype. The rearrangement links TRBV9 to TRBJ2-1; 10 nucleotides match TRBD2. V gave up 3 bases and J gave up 8 bases; unmatched junction bases: 11. The germline V gene has CDR1 SGDLS and CDR2 YYNGEE. The CDR3 has 16 residues. In DNA form, the CDR3 reads TGTGCCAGCAGCGGTGGGACTAGCGCGACTCCACATGAGCAGTTCTTC. Translation gives CASSGGTSATPHEQFF.

This clonotype was seen ten or more times. At one boundary the junction diverges from the germline segment, which might be a read error. The chain links TRBV6-1 to TRBJ2-3; D is undetermined. Germline CDR1 reads MNHNS; CDR2 reads SASEGT. The CDR3 covers 15 residues. CDR3 sequence (DNA): TGTGCCAGCAGTGAGGTCCTTGCTGATCCAGATATGCAGTATTTT. The encoded protein is CASSEVLADPDMQYF.

The rearrangement joins TRBV9 to TRBJ2-1; D might be TRBD2 (6 bases). CDR1 and CDR2 from the germline V gene are SGDLS and YYNGEE. Between the trimmed V and J ends, which lost 0 bases and 7 bases, there was a span of 23 bases. The CDR3 is 18 residues long. The CDR3 coding sequence is TGTGCCAGCAGCGTAGTGTCTAGCGAACCGGGAGCAATTAATGAGCAGTTCTTC. Protein product: CASSVVSSEPGAINEQFF.

The DNA of the CDR3 is TGTGCCAGCAGTTTAGATACAGGGGGAGATGAGCAGTTCTTC. Amino acids: CASSLDTGGDEQFF. J is TRBJ2-1 and V is TRBV12-3 or TRBV12-4, with TRBD1 identical over 8 bases. The CDR3 runs to 14 residues. Trimming cost V 1 base and J 8 bases; bases outside gene matches: 4.

There are many counts of this clonotype. The V call is TRBV19, the J call TRBJ1-3, with D possibly being TRBD1 (5 bases). The CDR3 covers 16 residues. The germline CDR1 and CDR2 sequences are LNHDA and SQIVND (reference sequence). V shed 5 bases and J shed 0 bases, with 14 bases lying between them. The CDR3 DNA is TGTGCCAGTAGTCCACCCGGGGCCTACTCTGGAAACACCATATATTTT. Translation gives CASSPPGAYSGNTIYF.

There are many counts of this clonotype. This may stem from a read error, because a much larger clone lies one nucleotide away. The CDR3 DNA sequence: TGTGCCAGCAGCCCTCCGGGGTTCGAGCAGTACTTC. Translation gives CASSPPGFEQYF. The genes are TRBV13 and TRBJ2-7; possibly TRBD2 for D (5 bases). CDR1 and CDR2 (germline): PRHDT, FYEKMQ (reference sequence). The CDR3 covers 12 residues. Trimming shortened V by 5 bases and J by 6 bases, and 11 bases separated the two germline ends.

The chain couples TRBV19 to TRBJ1-1; TRBD1 matches at 7 bases. This CDR3 comprises 14 residues. Germline assignment: CDR1 LNHDA and CDR2 SQIVND (reference sequence). V trimming: 6 bases; J trimming: 1 base; junction bases outside the gene matches: 5. CDR3 nucleotide sequence: TGTGCCAGTAGAAGGACAGGTCAGAACACTGAAGCTTTCTTT. Amino acid sequence: CASRRTGQNTEAFF. The whole variable domain, remainder taken from reference TRBV19 and TRBJ1-1, is DGGITQSPKYLFRKEGQNVTLSCEQNLNHDAMYWYRQDPGQGLRLIYYSQIVNDFQKGDIAEGYSVSREKKESFPLTVTSAQKNPTAFYLCASRRTGQNTEAFFGQGTRLTVV.

The chain recombines TRBV11-2 with TRBJ2-7; 7 bases agree with TRBD1. Unmatched junction bases numbered 8, after V lost 2 bases and J lost 4 bases. CDR1 is SGHAT and CDR2 is FQNNGV in the germline V gene. The CDR3 sequence is 15 residues long. This CDR3 reads CASSLRIGTEYEQYF. The CDR3, as DNA: TGTGCCAGCAGCTTAAGGATCGGGACAGAATACGAGCAGTACTTC. Full variable domain (remainder filled in from reference TRBV11-2 and TRBJ2-7): EAGVAQSPRYKIIEKRQSVAFWCNPISGHATLYWYQQILGQGPKLLIQFQNNGVVDDSQLPKDRFSAERLKGVDSTLKIQPAKLEDSAVYLCASSLRIGTEYEQYFGPGTRLTVT.

This clonotype was counted at least ten times. A read error may be the cause here, since a much bigger clone is one base away. CDR3 region: CASSRGIGGPETQHF. CDR3 nucleotides: TGTGCCAGCAGCCGAGGTATAGGGGGTCCCGAGACCCAGCACTTC. V and J are TRBV7-8 and TRBJ2-5; tentatively, D is TRBD1 (6 bases). Looked up from germline, CDR1 is SGHVS and CDR2 is FQNEAQ. CDR3 length: 15 amino acids.

This chain uses TRBV7-9 with TRBJ2-1, with 12 positions matching TRBD1. There are 15 residues in the CDR3. V lost 8 bases and J lost 9; bases outside the gene matches: 11. The germline V gene encodes CDR1 SEHNR and CDR2 FQNEAQ (reference sequence). This CDR3 is CASGIGTGGYVEQFF. The CDR3 region has the DNA TGTGCCAGCGGGATCGGGACAGGGGGCTATGTTGAGCAGTTCTTC. Looking up the rest from reference TRBV7-9 and TRBJ2-1 gives the full variable domain: DTGVSQNPRHKITKRGQNVTFRCDPISEHNRLYWYRQTLGQGPEFLTYFQNEAQLEKSRLLSDRFSAERPKGSFSTLEIQRTEQGDSAMYLCASGIGTGGYVEQFFGPGTRLTVL.

In its sample, this clonotype is medium-sized. The chain links TRBV5-1 to TRBJ1-4; no definite D call. The CDR3 totals 16 residues. Germline V gene sequence: CDR1 SGHRS, CDR2 YFSETQ. V lost 2 bases and J 8 bases, leaving 19 bases between the germline ends. The CDR3 here is CASSFNGGWEGEKLFF. The CDR3 DNA is TGCGCCAGCAGCTTTAATGGCGGGTGGGAAGGCGAAAAACTGTTTTTT.

This chain links TRBV7-2 with TRBJ1-4; D gene ambiguous. Germline CDR1 SGHTA, CDR2 FQGNSA. Deletions cut 5 bases from V and 7 bases from J, with 17 bases between. This CDR3 spans 15 amino acids. CDR3 in amino acids: CASSPYLSGSEKLFF. The CDR3 DNA sequence: TGTGCCAGCAGCCCTTACCTCTCGGGTAGTGAAAAACTGTTTTTT.

Turning to this clonotype: The conserved final phenylalanine or tryptophan is absent from the CDR3, which likely points to a read error. The limits of the CDR3 on the DNA are not certain, so only TCRdb's listed CDR3 is given. The rearrangement joins TRBV20-1 to TRBJ2-2; the table gives TRBD1 as D, unverified against the DNA. The CDR3 is 12 residues long, counting both termini. CDR1 and CDR2 (germline): DFQATT, SNEGSKA (reference sequence). CDR3 amino acids: CSARRGDGEPFL.

This clonotype was seen a few times. For the CDR3, the DNA is TGCAGTGCTAGCTTGGGTACAGGGGGCACCCCCATCTATGGCTACACCTTC. Translating it yields CSASLGTGGTPIYGYTF. The J gene is TRBJ1-2, the V gene TRBV20-1, with TRBD1 matching over 9 bases. Per the germline V gene, CDR1 is DFQATT and CDR2 is SNEGSKA (reference sequence). This CDR3 has 17 residues. The J segment lost 4 bases and the V segment lost 3 bases, leaving 15 bases of the junction unmatched.

By its share, this clonotype is medium-sized. V gene TRBV10-3 combines with J gene TRBJ2-5; D possibly corresponds to TRBD2 (9 bases). Germline loops: CDR1 ENHRY, CDR2 SYGVKD. The CDR3 is 17 residues long. V was clipped by 6 bases and J by 5 bases, with 25 bases between them. CDR3 amino acids: CAISGQGAGSGRETQYF. Written as DNA, the CDR3 is TGTGCCATCAGCGGACAGGGTGCGGGAAGCGGGAGGGAGACCCAGTACTTC.

This clonotype was detected ten times or more. The chain joins TRBV4-1 to TRBJ2-3; no clear D. The CDR3 covers 15 residues. Trimming removed 4 bases at V and 0 bases at J, with 11 bases between. Germline-derived CDR1 and CDR2 are MGHRA and YSYEKL. DNA of the CDR3: TGCGCCAGCAGCCGATACGGAGCTAGCACAGATACGCAGTATTTT. Residues: CASSRYGASTDTQYF.

This clonotype was seen once. The genes are TRBV24-1 and TRBJ1-2, with D uncertain. Germline assignment: CDR1 KGHDR and CDR2 SFDVKD. The CDR3 is made up of 11 amino acids. V dropped 8 bases and J dropped 2 bases, with 5 bases sitting between them. CDR3 loop: CATNDNYGYTF. CDR3 sequence (DNA): TGTGCCACCAATGACAACTATGGCTACACCTTC.

This clonotype showed up just a few times. V and J are TRBV10-3 and TRBJ1-6; D might be TRBD1 (5 bases). This CDR3 is built from 15 residues. Deletions cut 3 bases from V and 9 bases from J, with 15 bases between. Germline CDR1 and CDR2: ENHRY and SYGVKD. The CDR3 coding sequence is TGTGCCATCAGTGAAAGCCCGGGACTTAGTTCACCCCTCCACTTT. It yields the protein CAISESPGLSSPLHF.

The chain carries TRBV7-2 and TRBJ2-3; D may correspond to TRBD1 or TRBD2 (6 bases each). V was trimmed by 5 bases and J by 3 bases, leaving 15 bases between them. The CDR3 totals 15 residues. CDR1 and CDR2 from the germline V gene are SGHTA and FQGNSA. In DNA, the CDR3 is TGTGCCAGCAGCACCGAGGCGGGACAAACAGATACGCAGTATTTT. As protein: CASSTEAGQTDTQYF. The full variable domain, rest sourced from reference TRBV7-2 and TRBJ2-3, is GAGVSQSPSNKVTEKGKDVELRCDPISGHTALYWYRQSLGQGLEFLIYFQGNSAPDKSGLPSDRFSAERTGGSVSTLTIQRTQQEDSAVYLCASSTEAGQTDTQYFGPGTRLTVL.

The rearrangement uses TRBV4-1 and TRBJ1-2; no clear D. CDR1 MGHRA and CDR2 YSYEKL come from the germline V gene. The germline V and J ends were trimmed by 3 bases and 0 bases, with 5 bases remaining between them. The CDR3 loop spans 13 amino acids. The CDR3 here is CASSHRANYGYTF. In DNA, the CDR3 is TGCGCCAGCAGCCACCGTGCTAACTATGGCTACACCTTC.

Relative to its sample, this clonotype is medium-sized (0.01 to 0.1%). The chain couples TRBV12-3 or TRBV12-4 to TRBJ1-2; 8 bases are a match to TRBD1. The CDR3 extends over 15 amino acids. V dropped 5 bases and J dropped 9; count of bases not matched to a gene: 14. CDR3 bases: TGTGCCAGCAGTGATGGACACGGGACAGGTTTAAGCTACACCTTC. This gives the protein CASSDGHGTGLSYTF.

The chain has TRBV6-6 and TRBJ1-2; 7 bases are a match to TRBD1. The CDR3 sequence is 15 residues long. Germline assignment: CDR1 MNHNY and CDR2 SVGAGI (reference sequence). V dropped 4 bases and J dropped 11; count of bases not matched to a gene: 16. CDR3 region: CASSLWDSSNYDYTF. In DNA form, the CDR3 reads TGTGCCAGCAGTTTATGGGACAGCTCTAACTATGATTACACCTTC.

This clonotype is deemed medium-sized. V gene TRBV4-3 combines with J gene TRBJ1-6; D might be TRBD1 (5 bases). Per germline, CDR1 LGHNA and CDR2 YSLEER. Trimming pared 4 bases from V and 8 bases from J, leaving 15 bases between. The length of the CDR3 is 15 residues. Here the CDR3 reads CASSPARGADSPLHF. The CDR3 DNA sequence: TGCGCCAGCAGCCCCGCTAGGGGAGCAGATTCACCCCTCCACTTT.

Turning to this clonotype: The conserved closing phenylalanine or tryptophan is absent in this CDR3, likely reflecting a read error. This chain joins TRBV7-2 and TRBJ2-7, with D maybe TRBD2 (5 bases). Trimming removed 5 bases from V and 4 bases from J, with 15 bases in between. This CDR3 is built from 14 residues. CDR1 and CDR2 (germline): SGHTA, FQGNSA. CDR3 amino acids: CASSRTSGPYEQYL. The CDR3 bases are TGTGCCAGCAGCCGTACTAGTGGCCCATACGAGCAGTACCTC.

Worth noting for this clonotype: Since the CDR3 does not end with the conserved phenylalanine or tryptophan, this likely comes from a read error. The limits of the CDR3 on the DNA are not certain, so only TCRdb's listed CDR3 is given. The CDR3 here is CSARGYLGDV. V and J are TRBV20-1 and TRBJ1-3. Germline V gene lookup returns CDR1 DFQATT and CDR2 SNEGSKA (reference sequence). Ends included, the CDR3 has 10 residues.

This clonotype was detected ten times or more. A much more abundant neighbour one base away suggests this may be a read error. The chain recombines TRBV11-2 with TRBJ2-1; TRBD2 might be the D (6 bases). CDR3 length: 14 amino acids. Germline values: CDR1 SGHAT, CDR2 FQNNGV. Deletions cut 3 bases from V and 9 bases from J, with 15 bases between. CDR3 loop: CASSLGGIAREQFF. The CDR3 DNA reads as TGTGCCAGCAGCTTGGGAGGAATAGCTCGTGAGCAGTTCTTC.

J is TRBJ1-2 and V is TRBV10-3; the D is unclear. CDR1 and CDR2 (germline): ENHRY, SYGVKD. V lost 2 bases and J lost 2, with 9 bases in between. This CDR3 contains 14 residues. CDR3 nucleotides: TGTGCCATCAGTGAGCCCATCCTAAACTATGGCTACACCTTC. Protein sequence: CAISEPILNYGYTF.

This clonotype has a count of ten or more. This may be a read error, as it is one base from a much larger clone. The V gene is TRBV20-1, the J gene TRBJ2-7; D unclear. The germline gives CDR1 DFQATT, CDR2 SNEGSKA (reference sequence). This CDR3 is 11 amino acids long. CDR3 amino acids: CSAPKVGEQSF. CDR3 sequence (DNA): TGCAGTGCCCCCAAGGTGGGCGAGCAGTCCTTC.